This TCR beta chain is drawn from a study of blood T cell repertoires in COVID-19. Clones were sequenced by immunoSEQ multiplex PCR, and TCRdb holds only the in-frame ones, with some missing. The sample shows tens of thousands of clones, around 84% of them seen only once. This clone was seen at least ten times. Lacking the conserved final phenylalanine or tryptophan, this CDR3 likely reflects a read error. The DNA is omitted, as the CDR3 cannot be located on it reliably, and the CDR3 follows TCRdb's listing. Germline values: CDR1 SEHNR, CDR2 FQNEAQ (reference sequence). The CDR3 is 11 residues long, counting both termini.

The clonotype was recovered from a human donor in a cohort sampled during active COVID-19. The chain uses TRBV7-9 and TRBJ1-3; the table's D call TRBD1 went unverified against the DNA. Material for sequencing was peripheral blood. The CDR3 spells CASSLARGYSL.